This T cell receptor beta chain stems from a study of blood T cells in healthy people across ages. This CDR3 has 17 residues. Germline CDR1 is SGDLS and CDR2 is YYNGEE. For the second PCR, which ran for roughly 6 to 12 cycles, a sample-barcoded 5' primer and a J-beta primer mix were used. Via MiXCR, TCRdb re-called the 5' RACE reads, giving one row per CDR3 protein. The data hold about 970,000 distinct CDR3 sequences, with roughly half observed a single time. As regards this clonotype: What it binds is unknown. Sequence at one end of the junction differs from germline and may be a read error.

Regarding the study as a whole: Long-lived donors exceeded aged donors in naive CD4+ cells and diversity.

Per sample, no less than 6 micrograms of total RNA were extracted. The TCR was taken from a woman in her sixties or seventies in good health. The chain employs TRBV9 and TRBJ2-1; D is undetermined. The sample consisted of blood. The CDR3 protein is CASSGPGPPSSYSEQFF. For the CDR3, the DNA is TGTGCCAGCAGCGGGCCGGGCCCTCCAAGCTCCTACAGTGAGCAGTTCTTC.